Listed below are T cell receptor beta chains from one sample, sequenced in a study of T cell responses to AZD1222 COVID-19 vaccine. Here immunoSEQ multiplex PCR was the method, and the copy in TCRdb shows in-frame clones only, minus some. The sample contains more than 95,000 clones, about 86% of which appear only once. Sequences were derived from peripheral blood, sampled 28 days after the second AZD1222 dose. These receptors all come from an adult who received the AZD1222 COVID-19 vaccine. CDR3s include the opening cysteine and the closing phenylalanine or tryptophan. The D gene is left open where the match is weak. For some rows the clone size is stated as once, few or many, or as a class when expanded; others skip it.

NA	TRBJ2-3	TRBD1	TRBV30	TGTGCCTGGAGTGGAGGACAGGGAGATACGCAGTATTTT	CAWSGGQGDTQYF
NA	TRBJ1-6	NA	TRBV6-6	TGTGCCAGCAGTCCCGAGGGAGGCTACTCCTATAATTCACCCCTCCACTTT	CASSPEGGYSYNSPLHF
NA	TRBJ1-2	NA	TRBV27	TGTGCCAGCAGTGACGGAGGAAACTTTCTGGGGGGCTACACCTTC	CASSDGGNFLGGYTF
once	TRBJ2-1	TRBD2	TRBV4-3	TGCGCCAGCAGCCAAGAACGGACTAGCAGCGATGAGCAGTTCTTC	CASSQERTSSDEQFF
NA	TRBJ2-5	NA	TRBV5-1	TGCGCCAGCAGCTTGGACAGCTACGGAGAGACCCAGTACTTC	CASSLDSYGETQYF
NA	TRBJ1-4	NA	TRBV19	TGTGCCAGTAGCAGGACAGCAACTAATGAAAAACTGTTTTTT	CASSRTATNEKLFF
NA	TRBJ1-5	NA	TRBV2	TGTGCCAGCAGTCAGCGGGACAATCCCCAGCATTTT	CASSQRDNPQHF
NA	TRBJ1-4	NA	TRBV19	TGTGCCAGTAGTTTGGGATTAACTAATGAAAAACTGTTTTTT	CASSLGLTNEKLFF
NA	TRBJ2-2	NA	TRBV4-3	TGCGCCAGCAGCCCCGATAACTCGAACACCGGGGAGCTGTTTTTT	CASSPDNSNTGELFF
NA	TRBJ2-2	NA	TRBV6-5	TGTGCCAGCAGTTACTCTTGGCGACTTGACACCGGGGAGCTGTTTTTT	CASSYSWRLDTGELFF
NA	TRBJ1-3	NA	TRBV27	TGTGCCAGCGCCCCAGGGGATGGAAACACCATATATTTT	CASAPGDGNTIYF
NA	TRBJ2-1	NA	TRBV3-1/TRBV3-2	TGTGCCAGCAGCCCACTTACAGGGTATGCTGAGCAGTTCTTC	CASSPLTGYAEQFF
NA	TRBJ1-1	NA	TRBV5-1	TGCGCCAGCAGCAAATATGGACACAGAATGAACACTGAAGCTTTCTTT	CASSKYGHRMNTEAFF
NA	TRBJ2-3	TRBD2	TRBV30	TGTGCCTGGAGTCGCACTAGCGGAACAGATACGCAGTATTTT	CAWSRTSGTDTQYF
NA	TRBJ2-5	NA	TRBV7-9	TGTGCCAGCAGCTTACCTCCGGGACTCAAGGAGACCCAGTACTTC	CASSLPPGLKETQYF